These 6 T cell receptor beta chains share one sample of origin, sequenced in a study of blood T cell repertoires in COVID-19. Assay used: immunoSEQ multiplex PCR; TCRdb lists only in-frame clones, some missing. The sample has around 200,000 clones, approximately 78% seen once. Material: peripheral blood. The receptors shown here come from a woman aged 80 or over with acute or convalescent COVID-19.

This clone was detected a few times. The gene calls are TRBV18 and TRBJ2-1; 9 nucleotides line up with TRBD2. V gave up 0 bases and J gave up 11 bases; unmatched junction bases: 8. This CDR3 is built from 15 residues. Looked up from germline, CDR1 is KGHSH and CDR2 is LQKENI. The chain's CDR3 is CASSPPAGGLGKQFF. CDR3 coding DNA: TGTGCCAGCTCACCACCGGCGGGGGGGCTCGGTAAGCAGTTCTTC.

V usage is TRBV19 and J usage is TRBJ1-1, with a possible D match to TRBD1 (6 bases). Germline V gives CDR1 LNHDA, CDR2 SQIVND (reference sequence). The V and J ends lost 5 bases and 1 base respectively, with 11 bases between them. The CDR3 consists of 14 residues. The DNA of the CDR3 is TGTGCCAGTAGTCGGGGGGGGCCGAACACTGAAGCTTTCTTT. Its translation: CASSRGGPNTEAFF.

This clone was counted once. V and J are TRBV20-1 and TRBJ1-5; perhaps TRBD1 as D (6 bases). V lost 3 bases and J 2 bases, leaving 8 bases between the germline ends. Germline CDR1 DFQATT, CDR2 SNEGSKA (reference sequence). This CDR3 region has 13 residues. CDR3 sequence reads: CSASKGGNQPQHF. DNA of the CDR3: TGCAGTGCTAGTAAGGGGGGCAATCAGCCCCAGCATTTT.

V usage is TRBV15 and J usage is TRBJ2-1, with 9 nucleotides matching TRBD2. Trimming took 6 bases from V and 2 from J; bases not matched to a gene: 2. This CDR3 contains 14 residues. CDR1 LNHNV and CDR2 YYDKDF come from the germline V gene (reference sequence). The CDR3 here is CATSGTSTYNEQFF. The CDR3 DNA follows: TGTGCCACCAGTGGGACTAGCACCTACAATGAGCAGTTCTTC. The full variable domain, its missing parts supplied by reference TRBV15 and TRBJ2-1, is DAMVIQNPRYQVTQFGKPVTLSCSQTLNHNVMYWYQQKSSQAPKLLFHYYDKDFNNEADTPDNFQSRRPNTSFCFLDIRSPGLGDTAMYLCATSGTSTYNEQFFGPGTRLTVL.

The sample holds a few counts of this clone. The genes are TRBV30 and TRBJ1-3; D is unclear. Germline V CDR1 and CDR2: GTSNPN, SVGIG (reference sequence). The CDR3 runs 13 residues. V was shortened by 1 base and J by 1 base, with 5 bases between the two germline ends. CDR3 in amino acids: CAWSGGSGNTIYF. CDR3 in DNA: TGTGCCTGGAGTGGAGGGTCTGGAAACACCATATATTTT.

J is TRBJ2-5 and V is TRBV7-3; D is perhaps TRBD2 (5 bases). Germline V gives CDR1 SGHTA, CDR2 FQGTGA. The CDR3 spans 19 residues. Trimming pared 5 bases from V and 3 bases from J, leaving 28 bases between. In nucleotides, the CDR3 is TGTGCCAGCAGCCCCCTCGGGATCGCGGAAAACCCAATAAAAGAGACCCAGTACTTC. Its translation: CASSPLGIAENPIKETQYF. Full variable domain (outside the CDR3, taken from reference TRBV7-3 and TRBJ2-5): GAGVSQTPSNKVTEKGKYVELRCDPISGHTALYWYRQSLGQGPEFLIYFQGTGAADDSGLPNDRFFAVRPEGSVSTLKIQRTERGDSAVYLCASSPLGIAENPIKETQYFGPGTRLLVL.